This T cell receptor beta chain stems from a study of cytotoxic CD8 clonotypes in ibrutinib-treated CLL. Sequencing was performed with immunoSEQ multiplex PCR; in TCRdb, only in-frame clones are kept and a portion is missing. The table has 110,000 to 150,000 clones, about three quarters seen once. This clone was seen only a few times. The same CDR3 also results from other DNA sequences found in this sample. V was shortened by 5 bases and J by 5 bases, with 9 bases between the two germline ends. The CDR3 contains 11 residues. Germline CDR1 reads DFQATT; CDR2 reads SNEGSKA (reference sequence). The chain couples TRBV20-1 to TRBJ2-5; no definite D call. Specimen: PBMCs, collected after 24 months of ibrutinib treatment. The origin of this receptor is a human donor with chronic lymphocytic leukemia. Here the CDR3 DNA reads TGCAGTGCTGGCCCCGGTGAGACCCAGTACTTC. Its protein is CSAGPGETQYF.